These 19 T cell receptor beta chains were all obtained from the same sample, sequenced in a study of control samples from healthy donors and cancer patients. Sequencing used immunoSEQ multiplex PCR; TCRdb keeps in-frame clones, though not all of them. The data contain 150,000 or so clones, 90% to 95% of them singletons. Sequences were obtained from blood. These receptor sequences come from a middle-aged man in good health.

Concerning this clone itself: A read error may account for a junction end that differs from germline. The CDR3, as DNA: TGTGCTAGTGGAACTTCTTGGGCGTCTAGCACAAATACGCAGTATTTT. It is translated as CASGTSWASSTNTQYF. The chain couples TRBV12-5 to TRBJ2-3, with a tentative D call TRBD2 (5 bases). In germline, CDR1 is LGHNT, CDR2 FRNRAP. The CDR3 runs to 16 residues. The full variable domain, in which reference TRBV12-5 and TRBJ2-3 provide the parts outside the CDR3, is DARVTQTPRHKVTEMGQEVTMRCQPILGHNTVFWYRQTMMQGLELLAYFRNRAPLDDSGMPKDRFSAEMPDATLATLKIQPSEPRDSAVYFCASGTSWASSTNTQYFGPGTRLTVL.

The gene calls are TRBV5-6 and TRBJ1-4; D is perhaps TRBD1 (5 bases). Germline-derived CDR1 and CDR2 are SGHDT and YYEEEE. This CDR3 has 15 residues. Between the trimmed V and J ends, which lost 4 bases and 8 bases, there was a span of 18 bases. The CDR3 bases are TGTGCCAGCAGCGCACGGGGGAGGGTTCGGGAAAAACTGTTTTTT. It is translated as CASSARGRVREKLFF. Supplemented by reference TRBV5-6 and TRBJ1-4, the full variable domain reads DAGVTQSPTHLIKTRGQQVTLRCSPKSGHDTVSWYQQALGQGPQFIFQYYEEEERQRGNFPDRFSGHQFPNYSSELNVNALLLGDSALYLCASSARGRVREKLFFGSGTQLSVL.

This chain uses TRBV11-2 with TRBJ1-2; D not resolved. The CDR3 is 15 residues long. V shed 2 bases and J shed 4 bases, with 14 bases lying between them. Germline V CDR1 and CDR2: SGHAT, FQNNGV. The CDR3 is CASSLRRQLVYGYTF. In nucleotides, the CDR3 is TGTGCCAGCAGCTTAAGGAGGCAGTTAGTCTATGGCTACACCTTC.

V usage is TRBV14 and J usage is TRBJ2-1; D gene uncertain. This CDR3 has 14 residues. Germline lookup yields CDR1 SGHDN and CDR2 FVKESK. The ends were cut back, 5 bases at V and 3 bases at J, with 11 bases in the middle. The CDR3 DNA reads as TGTGCCAGCAGCGAGAGACTCGACTACAATGAGCAGTTCTTC. Translating it yields CASSERLDYNEQFF.

The rearrangement joins TRBV6-6 to TRBJ2-7; the D is unclear. The germline V and J ends were trimmed by 11 bases and 3 bases, with 17 bases remaining between them. Germline V gene lookup returns CDR1 MNHNY and CDR2 SVGAGI (reference sequence). This CDR3 is 13 amino acids long. The CDR3 region is CAAGQEGVYEQYF. The DNA for the CDR3 is TGTGCCGCCGGGCAGGAAGGAGTCTACGAGCAGTACTTC.

This chain links TRBV9 with TRBJ1-4; D remains ambiguous. The CDR3 is 13 residues long. CDR1 SGDLS and CDR2 YYNGEE come from the germline V gene. Trimming cost V 7 bases and J 1 base, with 8 bases left between them. The CDR3 coding sequence is TGTGCCAGCGCCCCGGGAACTAATGAAAAACTGTTTTTT. Protein sequence: CASAPGTNEKLFF.

The chain has TRBV24-1 and TRBJ2-3, with 12 nucleotides matching TRBD2. This CDR3 is built from 16 residues. Germline loops: CDR1 KGHDR, CDR2 SFDVKD. V shed 4 bases, J shed 3 bases, and the junction held 4 bases outside the gene matches. The CDR3 here is CATSDRLAGETDTQYF. As DNA, the CDR3 is TGTGCCACCAGTGACAGACTAGCGGGAGAAACAGATACGCAGTATTTT.

The rearrangement uses TRBV30 and TRBJ2-2; 8 bases match TRBD2. Per germline, CDR1 GTSNPN and CDR2 SVGIG (reference sequence). This CDR3 is 19 amino acids long. The trim removed 7 bases at V and 5 bases at J, leaving 24 bases unmatched. Written as DNA, the CDR3 is TGTGCCTTCCTGAAGATGAAGCCGGTCGGGGGGGGCTGGACCGGGGAGCTGTTTTTT. Translating gives CAFLKMKPVGGGWTGELFF.

The J gene is TRBJ1-5, the V gene TRBV28; D gene ambiguous. Germline-derived CDR1 and CDR2 are MDHEN and SYDVKM. The V gene lost 3 bases and the J gene lost 9 bases, with 18 bases spanning the gap. CDR3 length equals 15 residues. The chain's CDR3 is CASSFGRRGVGPQHF. In DNA, the CDR3 is TGTGCCAGCAGTTTTGGCAGGCGGGGTGTTGGGCCCCAGCATTTT.

The chain recombines TRBV10-2 with TRBJ2-7, with 8 positions matching TRBD1. CDR1 is WSHSY, CDR2 SAAADI, per germline. The CDR3 is 14 residues long. Trimming at V came to 5 bases and at J to 5 bases, leaving 8 bases not matched to a gene. CDR3 bases: TGCGCCAGCAGTATCGGACAGGGTACCCACGAGCAGTACTTC. Encoded protein: CASSIGQGTHEQYF.

The chain couples TRBV9 to TRBJ2-1, with D perhaps matching TRBD1 (6 bases). With 4 bases removed from V and 4 bases from J, the gap between germline ends came to 24 bases. CDR1 SGDLS and CDR2 YYNGEE come from the germline V gene. The CDR3 totals 18 residues. This chain's CDR3 is CASSLNSGTNQNYNEQFF. DNA of the CDR3: TGTGCCAGCAGCTTAAACTCCGGGACAAACCAAAATTACAATGAGCAGTTCTTC.

The chain couples TRBV11-2 to TRBJ2-1, with a possible D match to TRBD1 (6 bases). Trimming shortened V by 5 bases and J by 4 bases, and 21 bases separated the two germline ends. CDR1 and CDR2 from the germline V gene are SGHAT and FQNNGV. There are 17 residues in the CDR3. The DNA of the CDR3 is TGTGCCAGCAGCCCCCACCCGCAGGGGAGTAAATACAATGAGCAGTTCTTC. Protein product: CASSPHPQGSKYNEQFF.

This clone was seen only once. This chain links TRBV4-3 with TRBJ1-5; weak D call: TRBD1 (5 bases). Trimming cost V 0 bases and J 6 bases, with 15 bases left between them. In germline, CDR1 is LGHNA, CDR2 YSLEER. The CDR3 length is 16 residues. This CDR3 is CASSQDPQDGTQPQHF. CDR3 DNA: TGCGCCAGCAGCCAAGATCCCCAGGACGGGACTCAGCCCCAGCATTTT.

The CDR3 region is CASSLGLAGPQYF. CDR3 coding DNA: TGTGCCAGCAGCCTGGGACTAGCGGGCCCGCAGTACTTC. The chain joins TRBV14 to TRBJ2-7, with 12 bases lining up with TRBD2. Germline CDR1 reads SGHDN; CDR2 reads FVKESK. This CDR3 has 13 amino acids. V dropped 4 bases and J dropped 9; count of bases not matched to a gene: 4.

The chain has TRBV6-2 or TRBV6-3 and TRBJ1-2; a possible D gene is TRBD1 (6 bases). From germline, CDR1 is MNHEY and CDR2 SVGEGT. CDR3 length: 13 residues. The V end lost 5 bases, the J end lost 9 bases, and 16 bases lay between the germline ends. The chain's CDR3 is CASSTLPTGSYTF. The CDR3, as DNA: TGTGCCAGCAGTACTCTCCCGACAGGAAGCTACACCTTC.

The gene calls are TRBV6-5 and TRBJ2-1; D might be TRBD1 (6 bases). V shed 6 bases and J shed 14 bases, with 14 bases lying between them. The CDR3 covers 11 residues. Germline V lookup: CDR1 MNHEY, CDR2 SVGAGI. As DNA, the CDR3 is TGTGCCAGCAGCCGAGGGGGTAAGGAGTTCTTC. Translated: CASSRGGKEFF.

This chain links TRBV29-1 with TRBJ2-1, with 7 bases lining up with TRBD2. Losses at the gene ends were 4 bases for V and 1 base for J; bases not matched to a gene: 10. Looked up from germline, CDR1 is SQVTM and CDR2 is ANQGSEA. The CDR3 is 16 amino acids. The CDR3 coding sequence is TGCAGCGTTGGCCCCCGGACTAGTTGGTCCTACAATGAGCAGTTCTTC. Its translation is CSVGPRTSWSYNEQFF.

Concerning this clone itself: The junction does not match germline at one end; this may be a read error. The rearrangement links TRBV6-5 to TRBJ1-6; D gene uncertain. This CDR3 spans 15 amino acids. Germline V gene lookup returns CDR1 MNHEY and CDR2 SVGAGI. The CDR3: CATSREGYLNSPLHF. CDR3 in DNA: TGTGCCACCAGTCGGGAAGGATACCTAAATTCACCCCTCCACTTT.

The CDR3 loop is CASSIQWGGYTF. In DNA form, the CDR3 reads TGTGCCAGTAGTATCCAGTGGGGGGGCTACACCTTC. The V call is TRBV19, the J call TRBJ1-2; tentatively, D is TRBD1 (5 bases). Germline lookup yields CDR1 LNHDA and CDR2 SQIVND (reference sequence). The CDR3 loop spans 12 amino acids. The V gene lost 3 bases and the J gene lost 8 bases, with 10 bases spanning the gap.